This passage covers 17 T cell receptor beta chains from one sample sequenced in a study of T cells in women clearing cervical HPV infection. This table comes from immunoSEQ multiplex PCR, and its TCRdb copy is limited to in-frame clones, with some not included. Its listing shows some 46,000 clones. The sequenced material came from blood buffy coat. These receptors were taken from a woman aged 18 to 75 with a cervical HPV16 infection that either progressed to CIN3+ or cleared (not recorded which).

Points on this clone: The sequenced fragment ends 3 residues before the CDR3 boundary, so the rest is inferred from the germline J gene. The chain combines TRBV13 with TRBJ1-3, with D perhaps matching TRBD1 (6 bases). V was shortened by 1 base and J by 0 bases, with 10 bases between the two germline ends. This CDR3 is built from 16 residues. Germline V CDR1 and CDR2: PRHDT, FYEKMQ (reference sequence). The chain's CDR3 is CASSLEGGLSGNTIYF. CDR3 DNA, as far as it was read: TGTGCCAGCAGCTTAGAAGGGGGTCTCTCTGGAAACACC.

About this clone: The CDR3 goes on 3 residues after the read ends, and that part is filled in from the germline J gene. Other DNA sequences in the sample encode the same CDR3. The rearrangement joins TRBV7-3 to TRBJ1-3; TRBD1 agrees at 10 bases. V gave up 5 bases and J gave up 2 bases; unmatched junction bases: 3. Germline assignment: CDR1 SGHTA and CDR2 FQGTGA. This CDR3 is 15 amino acids long. CDR3: CASSQTGGAGNTIYF. The DNA read from the CDR3 is TGTGCCAGCAGCCAGACAGGGGGCGCTGGAAACACC. Together with reference TRBV7-3 and TRBJ1-3, the CDR3 gives the full variable domain: GAGVSQTPSNKVTEKGKYVELRCDPISGHTALYWYRQSLGQGPEFLIYFQGTGAADDSGLPNDRFFAVRPEGSVSTLKIQRTERGDSAVYLCASSQTGGAGNTIYFGEGSWLTVV.

Turning to this clone: Sequencing ends 3 residues short of the CDR3 end; the germline J gene provides the rest. The V call is TRBV7-2, the J call TRBJ2-2; 7 positions match TRBD2. CDR1 and CDR2 (germline): SGHTA, FQGNSA. With V trimmed by 5 bases and J by 0 bases, 3 bases remained unmatched. The CDR3 has 15 amino acids. The sequenced CDR3 bases are TGTGCCAGCAGCCCCGGGACTACGAACACCGGGGAG. Its translation: CASSPGTTNTGE. From start to end, the CDR3 is CASSPGTTNTGELFF.

With regard to this clone: The CDR3 extends 3 residues past the end of the read, so its final part is completed from the germline J gene. This sequence joins TRBV10-3 and TRBJ2-5; D is undetermined. Trimming took 4 bases from V and 5 from J, leaving 14 bases between them. Germline V CDR1 and CDR2: ENHRY, SYGVKD. The CDR3 runs 14 residues. CDR3: CAISVKPGEETQYF. The part of the CDR3 DNA that was read is TGTGCCATCAGTGTAAAACCCGGTGAGGAGACC.

This clone counts as medium-sized (0.01 to 0.1%) by frequency. The read is 3 residues too short to cover the CDR3 end, so that end is filled in from the germline J gene. The chain uses TRBV19 and TRBJ2-3; 11 bases are shared with TRBD2. CDR1 LNHDA and CDR2 SQIVND come from the germline V gene (reference sequence). This CDR3 region has 15 residues. CDR3 loop: CASSQGLADQETQYF. CDR3 DNA, as far as it was read: TGTGCCAGTAGTCAGGGACTAGCGGACCAAGAGACG.

Note on this clone: The observed sequence ends 3 residues before the CDR3 terminus, with the missing tail filled in from the germline J gene. This chain links TRBV30 with TRBJ1-4; no definite D call. The length of the CDR3 is 15 residues. Trimming shortened V by 3 bases and J by 5 bases, and 16 bases separated the two germline ends. Germline V lookup: CDR1 GTSNPN, CDR2 SVGIG (reference sequence). The CDR3 reads CAWSGPGVSNEKLFF. The DNA read from the CDR3 is TGTGCCTGGAGCGGCCCCGGGGTGTCAAATGAAAAA. Full variable domain (outside the CDR3, taken from reference TRBV30 and TRBJ1-4): SQTIHQWPATLVQPVGSPLSLECTVEGTSNPNLYWYRQAAGRGLQLLFYSVGIGQISSEVPQNLSASRPQDRQFILSSKKLLLSDSGFYLCAWSGPGVSNEKLFFGSGTQLSVL.

Notes on this clone: The read ends 3 residues early relative to the CDR3; the germline J gene fills the gap. The chain couples TRBV19 to TRBJ2-3, with D perhaps TRBD2 (5 bases). CDR3 length: 12 residues. CDR1 is LNHDA, CDR2 SQIVND, per germline (reference sequence). Partial CDR3 DNA: TGTGCCAGCAGGAGGAATCAAGAGACG. It codes for CASRRNQET. The CDR3 reads in full as CASRRNQETQYF.

Incomplete CDR3 DNA: TGTGCCAGCAGCTTAGCGCGTTATCAGCCC. It yields the protein CASSLARYQP. The complete CDR3 protein is CASSLARYQPQHF. The V and J genes are TRBV7-8 and TRBJ1-5; D remains ambiguous. The sequence runs out 3 residues before the end of the CDR3; the remainder is reconstructed from the germline J gene. The CDR3 has 13 residues. Trimming shortened V by 0 bases and J by 5 bases, and 5 bases separated the two germline ends. Germline CDR1 is SGHVS and CDR2 is FQNEAQ.

Comments on this clone: The read comes to an end 3 residues before the CDR3 does, leaving the germline J gene to fill in the end. The rearrangement links TRBV7-8 to TRBJ2-5; 7 nucleotides align to TRBD2. The CDR3 runs to 15 residues. Germline V lookup: CDR1 SGHVS, CDR2 FQNEAQ. Trimming removed 5 bases from V and 5 bases from J; junction bases left unmatched: 11. The sequenced part of the CDR3 DNA is TGTGCCAGCAGCGCCTCAGAGGGGAGGGCGGAGACC. It yields the protein CASSASEGRAET. The full CDR3 protein reads CASSASEGRAETQYF.

For this clone: The read falls 3 residues short of the CDR3 end, and the missing part is taken from the germline J gene. The chain recombines TRBV20-1 with TRBJ1-4; 10 nucleotides match TRBD1. The CDR3 has 14 residues. CDR1 is DFQATT and CDR2 is SNEGSKA in the germline V gene (reference sequence). CDR3: CSASRQGADSPLFF. The sequenced part of the CDR3 DNA is TGCAGTGCGTCCAGACAGGGGGCAGATTCACCA.

CDR3 bases read: TGTGCCAGTAGCTCCATTCCGGGACAGGTCACAGATACG. Amino acids: CASSSIPGQVTDT. The entire CDR3 protein reads CASSSIPGQVTDTQYF. V gene TRBV19 combines with J gene TRBJ2-3, with TRBD1 matching 8 bases. The CDR3 end falls 3 residues outside the read, so it is completed with the germline J gene. The CDR3 runs 16 residues. Germline V gene lookup returns CDR1 LNHDA and CDR2 SQIVND (reference sequence). V lost 6 bases, J lost 2 bases, and 10 bases stayed unmatched. The complete variable domain, with remaining parts taken from reference TRBV19 and TRBJ2-3, reads DGGITQSPKYLFRKEGQNVTLSCEQNLNHDAMYWYRQDPGQGLRLIYYSQIVNDFQKGDIAEGYSVSREKKESFPLTVTSAQKNPTAFYLCASSSIPGQVTDTQYFGPGTRLTVL.

Of note for this clone: The CDR3 end falls 3 residues outside the read, so it is completed with the germline J gene. The chain recombines TRBV7-8 with TRBJ2-2; 8 positions match TRBD2. The germline V gene has CDR1 SGHVS and CDR2 FQNEAQ. The CDR3 runs 13 residues. The V gene end was trimmed by 5 bases and the J gene end by 5 bases; junction bases not matched to a gene: 1. CDR3 bases read: TGTGCCAGCAGCCGGGGGGGGACCGGGGAG. Translation gives CASSRGGTGE. The entire CDR3 protein is CASSRGGTGELFF.

As for this clone: The DNA ends 3 residues before the CDR3 does, and the rest of the CDR3 is filled in from the germline J gene. This same CDR3 is encoded by further DNA sequences in the sample. The rearrangement joins TRBV18 to TRBJ1-1; possible D gene TRBD1, 6 bases. The CDR3 contains 16 residues. Germline assignment: CDR1 KGHSH and CDR2 LQKENI. Trimming shortened V by 6 bases and J by 3 bases, and 20 bases separated the two germline ends. CDR3 in amino acids: CASSPPPGGGHTEAFF. The sequenced CDR3 bases are TGTGCCAGCTCCCCCCCGCCGGGAGGGGGTCACACTGAA.

As for this clone: The CDR3 end is not reached by the read, which stops 3 residues before it; the germline J gene fills it in. The rearrangement links TRBV4-2 to TRBJ2-3; a weak D match, TRBD2 (6 bases). Deletions cut 4 bases from V and 1 base from J, with 6 bases between. The germline CDR1 and CDR2 sequences are LGHNA and YNFKEQ. This CDR3 region has 13 residues. The CDR3 bases that were read are TGTGCCAGCAGCCCTAGCGGCACAGATACG. Translation gives CASSPSGTDT. The whole CDR3 reads CASSPSGTDTQYF.

Comment on this clone: The CDR3 goes on 3 residues after the read ends, and that part is filled in from the germline J gene. The chain uses TRBV2 and TRBJ2-5; 9 positions agree with TRBD2. The CDR3 sequence is 14 residues long. CDR1 is SNHLY and CDR2 is FYNNEI in the germline V gene. The CDR3 DNA, read in part, is TGTGCCAGCAGTGCACTAGCGGGCACAGATACC. It encodes CASSALAGTDT. The whole CDR3 protein reads CASSALAGTDTQYF.

About this clone itself: The read ends 3 residues before the CDR3 terminus; that terminus is restored from the germline J gene. The chain has TRBV5-1 and TRBJ2-5; no reliable D call. V was clipped by 1 base and J by 3 bases, with 4 bases between them. Germline V lookup: CDR1 SGHRS, CDR2 YFSETQ. CDR3 length equals 12 residues. CDR3 DNA, as far as it was read: TGCGCCAGCAGCTTGCTCGAAGAGACC. This encodes CASSLLEET. The CDR3 reads in full as CASSLLEETQYF.

A word on this clone: The read stops 3 residues short of the end of the CDR3; the missing end is completed from the germline J gene. The chain joins TRBV6-1 to TRBJ1-1; 8 bases are a match to TRBD1. This CDR3 is built from 13 residues. Looked up from germline, CDR1 is MNHNS and CDR2 is SASEGT. The CDR3 bases that were read are TGTGCCAGCAGTGAACCAGACAGGGGAAAA. Encoded protein: CASSEPDRGK. The entire CDR3 reads CASSEPDRGKAFF.